This T cell receptor beta chain was recorded in a study of breast tumors, draining lymph nodes, adjacent tissues. Whole-study results and caveats: Tumor repertoires ranked between lymph nodes and nontumor tissue in diversity, with V and J gene preferences. The lymph node origin of tumor T cells was framed as consistent with a hypothesis, not demonstrated. Tumor and nontumor repertoires were significantly more similar in luminal-like than in basal-like breast cancer.

Germline V gives CDR1 SGHTS, CDR2 YDEGEE. Trimming left V 2 bases short and J 13 bases short, with 1 base between. The CDR3 runs 9 residues. Note on this clonotype: Its specificity is unknown.

One entry per CDR3 protein, called by TCRdb with MiXCR from the multiplex PCR reads. This table holds 200,000 or so distinct CDR3 sequences, approximately 30% found once. Breast cancer patients provided tissue from their axillary draining lymph nodes. The genes are TRBV5-8 and TRBJ1-6, with no clear D. This TCR came from a female donor with breast cancer. Some clones in this sample may be carry-over from other donors' samples. Material: axillary lymph node tissue. The CDR3 sequence is CASSFPLHF. The CDR3 region has the DNA TGTGCCAGCAGCTTCCCCCTCCACTTT.